These T cell receptor beta chains were read from a single sample in a study of T cell responses to AZD1222 COVID-19 vaccine. Profiled with immunoSEQ multiplex PCR; TCRdb holds only in-frame clones, not every one. The sample lists some 120,000 clones, 94% occurring once. Sequencing was performed on peripheral blood, taken on day 0 of AZD1222 vaccination. Every receptor here comes from an adult in good health. Each CDR3 is given with its conserved first and last residue. D genes are given only for firm matches. The size of a clone is reported for some rows only, either as once, few or many, or as a class for expanded clones.

j_gene: TRBJ1-2
v_gene: TRBV5-8
abundance: .
d_gene: TRBD1
CDR3aa: CASSLYRGLGYTF
CDR3nt: TGTGCCAGCAGCTTATACAGGGGTCTTGGCTACACCTTC

j_gene: TRBJ2-1
v_gene: TRBV9
abundance: .
d_gene: TRBD2
CDR3aa: CASSVATASGRIGNEQFF
CDR3nt: TGTGCCAGCAGCGTAGCTACGGCTAGCGGGAGGATAGGCAATGAGCAGTTCTTC

j_gene: TRBJ2-7
v_gene: TRBV28
abundance: .
d_gene: TRBD1
CDR3aa: CASRSQGPGSYEQYF
CDR3nt: TGTGCCAGCAGATCACAGGGGCCAGGGTCCTACGAGCAGTACTTC

j_gene: TRBJ1-1
v_gene: TRBV19
abundance: .
d_gene: .
CDR3aa: CASSIAGLNTEAFF
CDR3nt: TGTGCCAGTAGTATAGCAGGGCTGAACACTGAAGCTTTCTTT

j_gene: TRBJ2-5
v_gene: TRBV12-3/TRBV12-4
abundance: .
d_gene: TRBD1
CDR3aa: CASSFTGGETQYF
CDR3nt: TGTGCCAGCAGCTTCACAGGGGGAGAGACCCAGTACTTC

j_gene: TRBJ2-2
v_gene: TRBV30
abundance: .
d_gene: .
CDR3aa: CAWSQAGELFF
CDR3nt: TGTGCCTGGAGTCAGGCCGGGGAGCTGTTTTTT

j_gene: TRBJ2-1
v_gene: TRBV30
abundance: .
d_gene: .
CDR3aa: CAWALEVTYNEQFF
CDR3nt: TGTGCCTGGGCCCTAGAAGTTACCTACAATGAGCAGTTCTTC

j_gene: TRBJ1-6
v_gene: TRBV2
abundance: .
d_gene: .
CDR3aa: CASSEGGQPLYNSPLHF
CDR3nt: TGTGCCAGCAGTGAGGGGGGTCAGCCCCTCTATAATTCACCCCTCCACTTT

j_gene: TRBJ2-1
v_gene: TRBV15
abundance: .
d_gene: .
CDR3aa: CATSRTGIAYNEQFF
CDR3nt: TGTGCCACCAGCAGAACAGGGATCGCCTACAATGAGCAGTTCTTC

j_gene: TRBJ2-2
v_gene: TRBV2
abundance: .
d_gene: .
CDR3aa: CASEAGFTGELFF
CDR3nt: TGTGCCAGTGAGGCAGGATTCACCGGGGAGCTGTTTTTT

j_gene: TRBJ2-5
v_gene: TRBV7-9
abundance: once
d_gene: TRBD2
CDR3aa: CASSLLAGGPQESQYF
CDR3nt: TGTGCCAGCAGCTTGCTAGCGGGAGGACCCCAAGAGTCCCAGTACTTC

j_gene: TRBJ1-1
v_gene: TRBV6-2/TRBV6-3
abundance: .
d_gene: .
CDR3aa: CASSYYDTNTEAFF
CDR3nt: TGTGCCAGCAGTTACTATGACACGAACACTGAAGCTTTCTTT

j_gene: TRBJ2-6
v_gene: TRBV27
abundance: .
d_gene: TRBD1
CDR3aa: CASTLTGEPGANVLTF
CDR3nt: TGTGCCAGCACCCTGACAGGGGAACCTGGGGCCAACGTCCTGACTTTC

j_gene: TRBJ2-2
v_gene: TRBV30
abundance: .
d_gene: .
CDR3aa: CAWSRKGDGTGELFF
CDR3nt: TGTGCCTGGAGTCGAAAGGGAGACGGCACCGGGGAGCTGTTTTTT

j_gene: TRBJ2-1
v_gene: TRBV10-1
abundance: .
d_gene: TRBD2
CDR3aa: CASRLAGVANEQFF
CDR3nt: TGCGCCAGCAGACTAGCGGGAGTAGCCAATGAGCAGTTCTTC

j_gene: TRBJ2-5
v_gene: TRBV7-2
abundance: .
d_gene: .
CDR3aa: CASSVQGGETQYF
CDR3nt: TGTGCCAGCAGCGTGCAGGGGGGGGAGACCCAGTACTTC

j_gene: TRBJ1-6
v_gene: TRBV5-1
abundance: .
d_gene: .
CDR3aa: CASSLFVDNSPLHF
CDR3nt: TGCGCCAGCAGCTTGTTTGTGGATAATTCACCCCTCCACTTT

j_gene: TRBJ2-7
v_gene: TRBV19
abundance: .
d_gene: .
CDR3aa: CASSPAAGISYEQYF
CDR3nt: TGTGCCAGTAGTCCGGCTGCGGGGATATCCTACGAGCAGTACTTC

j_gene: TRBJ2-7
v_gene: TRBV29-1
abundance: .
d_gene: TRBD1
CDR3aa: CSVEMGTGAYEQYF
CDR3nt: TGCAGCGTTGAAATGGGGACAGGGGCCTACGAGCAGTACTTC

j_gene: TRBJ2-6
v_gene: TRBV5-1
abundance: .
d_gene: .
CDR3aa: CASSLEGAGANVLTF
CDR3nt: TGCGCCAGCAGCTTGGAGGGGGCTGGGGCCAACGTCCTGACTTTC

j_gene: TRBJ2-7
v_gene: TRBV7-9
abundance: .
d_gene: TRBD2
CDR3aa: CASSLIPGAAGERGDEQYF
CDR3nt: TGTGCCAGCAGCTTAATCCCGGGGGCAGCGGGAGAGCGGGGGGACGAGCAGTACTTC

j_gene: TRBJ1-2
v_gene: TRBV7-2
abundance: .
d_gene: .
CDR3aa: CASSLDRSGGYTF
CDR3nt: TGTGCCAGCAGCCTGGACCGCTCGGGTGGCTACACCTTC

j_gene: TRBJ1-4
v_gene: TRBV11-2
abundance: .
d_gene: .
CDR3aa: CASSLLVQANEKLFF
CDR3nt: TGTGCCAGCAGCCTCCTCGTGCAGGCCAATGAAAAACTGTTTTTT

j_gene: TRBJ2-5
v_gene: TRBV18
abundance: once
d_gene: .
CDR3aa: CASSPPWEETQYF
CDR3nt: TGTGCCAGCTCACCACCGTGGGAAGAGACCCAGTACTTC

j_gene: TRBJ2-1
v_gene: TRBV10-3
abundance: .
d_gene: .
CDR3aa: CAISESRGRGVDNEQFF
CDR3nt: TGTGCCATCAGTGAGTCGAGGGGCAGGGGGGTCGACAATGAGCAGTTCTTC

j_gene: TRBJ1-1
v_gene: TRBV30
abundance: .
d_gene: .
CDR3aa: CAWRRVPEAFF
CDR3nt: TGTGCCTGGAGACGGGTCCCTGAAGCTTTCTTT

j_gene: TRBJ2-3
v_gene: TRBV19
abundance: .
d_gene: .
CDR3aa: CASSPRGSARTDTQYF
CDR3nt: TGTGCCAGTAGTCCCCGGGGTAGCGCCCGCACAGATACGCAGTATTTT

j_gene: TRBJ1-2
v_gene: TRBV7-2
abundance: .
d_gene: .
CDR3aa: CASSLGGIGGYTF
CDR3nt: TGTGCCAGCAGCTTAGGGGGGATCGGTGGCTACACCTTC

j_gene: TRBJ2-5
v_gene: TRBV3-1/TRBV3-2
abundance: .
d_gene: .
CDR3aa: CASSQDVGVGETQYF
CDR3nt: TGTGCCAGCAGCCAAGATGTGGGGGTTGGAGAGACCCAGTACTTC

j_gene: TRBJ1-5
v_gene: TRBV19
abundance: .
d_gene: .
CDR3aa: CAGGLGGGNQPQHF
CDR3nt: TGTGCCGGGGGGTTGGGTGGGGGCAATCAGCCCCAGCATTTT

j_gene: TRBJ2-5
v_gene: TRBV5-1
abundance: .
d_gene: .
CDR3aa: CASSFLPGTPETQYF
CDR3nt: TGCGCCAGCAGCTTTTTACCGGGTACCCCAGAGACCCAGTACTTC

j_gene: TRBJ1-1
v_gene: TRBV6-5
abundance: .
d_gene: .
CDR3aa: CAANGPPGTEAFF
CDR3nt: TGTGCCGCCAACGGGCCGCCCGGGACTGAAGCTTTCTTT

j_gene: TRBJ2-7
v_gene: TRBV29-1
abundance: .
d_gene: .
CDR3aa: CSVDGEGVYEQYF
CDR3nt: TGCAGCGTTGATGGGGAGGGGGTATACGAGCAGTACTTC

j_gene: TRBJ1-1
v_gene: TRBV6-6
abundance: .
d_gene: .
CDR3aa: CASSYSVGVNTEAFF
CDR3nt: TGTGCCAGCAGTTACTCGGTGGGGGTGAACACTGAAGCTTTCTTT

j_gene: TRBJ2-1
v_gene: TRBV4-1
abundance: .
d_gene: .
CDR3aa: CASSQVRTGHRPLYNEQFF
CDR3nt: TGCGCCAGCAGCCAAGTCCGAACGGGACACCGACCCCTTTACAATGAGCAGTTCTTC

j_gene: TRBJ2-5
v_gene: TRBV3-1/TRBV3-2
abundance: .
d_gene: TRBD2
CDR3aa: CASSHGGLAGEEGTQYF
CDR3nt: TGTGCCAGCAGCCACGGGGGGCTAGCGGGAGAAGAGGGGACCCAGTACTTC

j_gene: TRBJ2-1
v_gene: TRBV7-9
abundance: .
d_gene: TRBD2
CDR3aa: CASSLGPGLADNEQFF
CDR3nt: TGTGCCAGCAGCTTAGGACCGGGACTAGCTGACAATGAGCAGTTCTTC

j_gene: TRBJ1-1
v_gene: TRBV29-1
abundance: .
d_gene: TRBD1
CDR3aa: CSEILQGATEAFF
CDR3nt: TGCAGCGAGATACTACAGGGGGCAACTGAAGCTTTCTTT

j_gene: TRBJ2-1
v_gene: TRBV12-3/TRBV12-4
abundance: .
d_gene: .
CDR3aa: CASSLGWGSEQFF
CDR3nt: TGTGCCAGCAGTTTGGGGTGGGGTAGCGAGCAGTTCTTC

j_gene: TRBJ2-3
v_gene: TRBV7-2
abundance: .
d_gene: TRBD2
CDR3aa: CASSTTPGTSVTDTQYF
CDR3nt: TGTGCCAGCAGCACTACGCCCGGGACTAGCGTCACAGATACGCAGTATTTT

j_gene: TRBJ1-4
v_gene: TRBV6-5
abundance: .
d_gene: .
CDR3aa: CASSFLRRANEKLFF
CDR3nt: TGTGCCAGCAGTTTCCTTAGGAGGGCTAATGAAAAACTGTTTTTT

j_gene: TRBJ2-3
v_gene: TRBV30
abundance: .
d_gene: TRBD1
CDR3aa: CALPATGGPRDTQYF
CDR3nt: TGTGCCCTTCCCGCGACAGGGGGGCCTAGGGATACGCAGTATTTT

j_gene: TRBJ1-1
v_gene: TRBV19
abundance: .
d_gene: .
CDR3aa: CASNTRGGKNTEAFF
CDR3nt: TGTGCCAGTAACACCCGCGGGGGGAAGAACACTGAAGCTTTCTTT

j_gene: TRBJ1-1
v_gene: TRBV10-3
abundance: .
d_gene: .
CDR3aa: CAIRSGASQPNTEAFF
CDR3nt: TGTGCCATCAGGTCCGGCGCAAGCCAACCGAACACTGAAGCTTTCTTT

j_gene: TRBJ2-1
v_gene: TRBV25-1
abundance: .
d_gene: .
CDR3aa: CASSEEGRAYNEQFF
CDR3nt: TGTGCCAGCAGTGAGGAGGGTAGAGCTTACAATGAGCAGTTCTTC

j_gene: TRBJ1-1
v_gene: TRBV24-1
abundance: .
d_gene: .
CDR3aa: CATSDLRTGQAFF
CDR3nt: TGTGCCACCAGTGATTTGCGCACAGGCCAAGCTTTCTTT

j_gene: TRBJ1-1
v_gene: TRBV29-1
abundance: .
d_gene: TRBD1
CDR3aa: CSVKGGQGMNTEAFF
CDR3nt: TGCAGCGTTAAGGGAGGACAGGGTATGAACACTGAAGCTTTCTTT

j_gene: TRBJ1-3
v_gene: TRBV29-1
abundance: .
d_gene: .
CDR3aa: CSVEDDTGYPLSGNTIYF
CDR3nt: TGCAGCGTTGAAGATGACACAGGGTACCCACTCTCTGGAAACACCATATATTTT

j_gene: TRBJ2-1
v_gene: TRBV19
abundance: .
d_gene: .
CDR3aa: CASSIDGRSHNEQFF
CDR3nt: TGTGCCAGTAGTATAGACGGGAGAAGCCACAATGAGCAGTTCTTC

j_gene: TRBJ2-7
v_gene: TRBV30
abundance: .
d_gene: TRBD2
CDR3aa: CACASGRSEQYF
CDR3nt: TGTGCCTGCGCTAGCGGGAGAAGCGAGCAGTACTTC